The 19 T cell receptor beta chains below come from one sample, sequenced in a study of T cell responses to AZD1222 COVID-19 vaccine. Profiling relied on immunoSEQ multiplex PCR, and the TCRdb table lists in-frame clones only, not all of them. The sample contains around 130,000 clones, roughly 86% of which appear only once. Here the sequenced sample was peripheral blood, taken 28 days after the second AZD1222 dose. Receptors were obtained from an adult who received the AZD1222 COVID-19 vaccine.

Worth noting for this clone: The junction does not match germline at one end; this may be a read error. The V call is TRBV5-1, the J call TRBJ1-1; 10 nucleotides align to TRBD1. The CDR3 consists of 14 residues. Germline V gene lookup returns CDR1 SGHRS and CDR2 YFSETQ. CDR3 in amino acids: CATQRGTGETEAFF. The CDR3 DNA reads TGCGCCACCCAGCGAGGGACAGGGGAAACTGAAGCTTTTTTT.

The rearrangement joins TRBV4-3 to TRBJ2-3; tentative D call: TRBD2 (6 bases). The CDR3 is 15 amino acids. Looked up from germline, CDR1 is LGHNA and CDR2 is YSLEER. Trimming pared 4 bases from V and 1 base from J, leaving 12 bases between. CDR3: CASSRSGGRTDTQYF. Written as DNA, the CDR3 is TGCGCCAGCAGCCGTAGCGGAGGCCGCACAGATACGCAGTATTTT.

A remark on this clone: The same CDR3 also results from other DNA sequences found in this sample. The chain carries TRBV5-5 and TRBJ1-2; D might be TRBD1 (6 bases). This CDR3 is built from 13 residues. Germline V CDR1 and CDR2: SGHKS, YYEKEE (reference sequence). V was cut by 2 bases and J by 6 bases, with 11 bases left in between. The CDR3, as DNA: TGTGCCAGCAGCTTACAGGGTTTGGATGGCTACACCTTC. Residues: CASSLQGLDGYTF. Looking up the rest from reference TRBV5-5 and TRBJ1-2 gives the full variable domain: DAGVTQSPTHLIKTRGQQVTLRCSPISGHKSVSWYQQVLGQGPQFIFQYYEKEERGRGNFPDRFSARQFPNYSSELNVNALLLGDSALYLCASSLQGLDGYTFGSGTRLTVV.

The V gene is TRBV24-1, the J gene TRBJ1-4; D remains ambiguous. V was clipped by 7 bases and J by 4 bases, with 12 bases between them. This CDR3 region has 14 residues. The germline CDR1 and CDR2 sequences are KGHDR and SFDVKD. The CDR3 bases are TGTGCCACCAGCGGAGAGGGCTTTAATGAAAAACTGTTTTTT. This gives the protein CATSGEGFNEKLFF.

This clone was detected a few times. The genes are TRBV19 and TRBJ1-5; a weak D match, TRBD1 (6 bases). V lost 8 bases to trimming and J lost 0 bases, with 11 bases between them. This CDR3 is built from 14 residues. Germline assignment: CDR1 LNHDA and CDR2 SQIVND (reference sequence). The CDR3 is CASADRYSNQPQHF. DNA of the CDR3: TGTGCCAGTGCTGACAGGTATAGCAATCAGCCCCAGCATTTT.

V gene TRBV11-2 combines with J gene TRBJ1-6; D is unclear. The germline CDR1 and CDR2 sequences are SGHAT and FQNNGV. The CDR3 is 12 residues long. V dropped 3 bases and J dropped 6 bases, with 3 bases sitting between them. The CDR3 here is CASSLPNSPLHF. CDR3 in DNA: TGTGCCAGCAGCTTGCCTAATTCACCCCTCCACTTT. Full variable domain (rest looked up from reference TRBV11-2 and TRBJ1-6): EAGVAQSPRYKIIEKRQSVAFWCNPISGHATLYWYQQILGQGPKLLIQFQNNGVVDDSQLPKDRFSAERLKGVDSTLKIQPAKLEDSAVYLCASSLPNSPLHFGNGTRLTVT.

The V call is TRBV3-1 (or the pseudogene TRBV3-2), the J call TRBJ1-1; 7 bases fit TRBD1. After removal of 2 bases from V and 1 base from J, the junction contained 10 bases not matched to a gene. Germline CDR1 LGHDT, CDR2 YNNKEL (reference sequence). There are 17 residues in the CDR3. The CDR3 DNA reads TGTGCCAGCAGCCAAACCGGACAGGTTACGAGGAACACTGAAGCTTTCTTT. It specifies CASSQTGQVTRNTEAFF.

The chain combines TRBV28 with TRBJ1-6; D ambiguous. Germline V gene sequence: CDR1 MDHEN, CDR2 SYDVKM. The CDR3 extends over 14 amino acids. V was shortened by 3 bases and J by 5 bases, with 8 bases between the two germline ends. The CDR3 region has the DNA TGTGCCAGCAGTTTTGCAGCGAATAATTCACCCCTCCACTTT. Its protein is CASSFAANNSPLHF.

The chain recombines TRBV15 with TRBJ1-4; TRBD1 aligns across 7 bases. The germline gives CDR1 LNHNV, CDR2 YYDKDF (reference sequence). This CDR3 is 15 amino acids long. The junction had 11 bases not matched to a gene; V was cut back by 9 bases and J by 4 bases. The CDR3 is CATGNTGTVNEKLFF. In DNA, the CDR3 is TGTGCCACGGGAAACACCGGGACAGTTAATGAAAAACTGTTTTTT.

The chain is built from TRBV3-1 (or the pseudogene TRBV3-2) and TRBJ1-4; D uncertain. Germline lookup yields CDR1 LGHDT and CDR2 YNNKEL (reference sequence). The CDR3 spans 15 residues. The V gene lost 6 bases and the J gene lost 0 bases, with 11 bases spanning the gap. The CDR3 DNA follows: TGTGCCAGCAGACAAAATGGGGCAACTAATGAAAAACTGTTTTTT. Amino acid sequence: CASRQNGATNEKLFF.

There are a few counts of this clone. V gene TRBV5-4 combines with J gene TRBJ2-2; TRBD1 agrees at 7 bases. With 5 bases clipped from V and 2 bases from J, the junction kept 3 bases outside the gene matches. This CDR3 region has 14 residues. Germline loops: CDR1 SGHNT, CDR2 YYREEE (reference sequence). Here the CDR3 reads CASRRQGNTGELFF. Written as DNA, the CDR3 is TGTGCCAGCAGAAGACAGGGAAACACCGGGGAGCTGTTTTTT.

The CDR3 spells CASSTADSLARGTQYF. CDR3 nucleotides: TGTGCCAGCAGCACAGCGGACTCGTTGGCCCGGGGGACCCAGTACTTC. This chain uses TRBV3-1 (or the pseudogene TRBV3-2) with TRBJ2-5, with a possible D match to TRBD2 (5 bases). Germline CDR1 reads LGHDT; CDR2 reads YNNKEL (reference sequence). Trimming left V 5 bases short and J 7 bases short, with 23 bases between. The length of the CDR3 is 16 residues.

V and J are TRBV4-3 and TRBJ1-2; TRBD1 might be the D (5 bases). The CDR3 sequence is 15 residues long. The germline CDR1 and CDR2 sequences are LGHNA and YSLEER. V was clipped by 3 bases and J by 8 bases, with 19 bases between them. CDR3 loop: CASSQWSRATGGYTF. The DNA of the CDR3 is TGCGCCAGCAGCCAGTGGTCCAGGGCAACGGGGGGCTACACCTTC.

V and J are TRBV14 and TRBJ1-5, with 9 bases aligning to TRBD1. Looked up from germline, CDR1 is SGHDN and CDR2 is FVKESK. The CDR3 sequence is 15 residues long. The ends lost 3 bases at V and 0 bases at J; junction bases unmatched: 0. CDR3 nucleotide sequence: TGTGCCAGCAGCCAGACAGGGGGTAGCAATCAGCCCCAGCATTTT. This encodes CASSQTGGSNQPQHF.

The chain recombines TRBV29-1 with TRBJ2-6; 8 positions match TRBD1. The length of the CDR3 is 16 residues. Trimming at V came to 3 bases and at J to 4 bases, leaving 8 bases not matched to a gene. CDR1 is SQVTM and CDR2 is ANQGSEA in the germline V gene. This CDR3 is CSVDSPDRAGANVLTF. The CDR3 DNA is TGCAGCGTTGACTCTCCGGACAGGGCCGGGGCCAACGTCCTGACTTTC.

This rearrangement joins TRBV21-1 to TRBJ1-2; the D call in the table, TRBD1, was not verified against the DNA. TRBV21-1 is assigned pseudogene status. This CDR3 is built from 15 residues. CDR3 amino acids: CASSGRQGAIYGYTF. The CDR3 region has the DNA TGTGCCAGCAGCGGGAGACAGGGGGCAATTTATGGCTACACCTTC.

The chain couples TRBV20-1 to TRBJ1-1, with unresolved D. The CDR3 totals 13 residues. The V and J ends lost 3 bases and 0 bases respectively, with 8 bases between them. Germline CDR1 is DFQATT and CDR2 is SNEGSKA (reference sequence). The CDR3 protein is CSASEHMNTEAFF. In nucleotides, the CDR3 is TGCAGTGCTAGTGAGCATATGAACACTGAAGCTTTCTTT.

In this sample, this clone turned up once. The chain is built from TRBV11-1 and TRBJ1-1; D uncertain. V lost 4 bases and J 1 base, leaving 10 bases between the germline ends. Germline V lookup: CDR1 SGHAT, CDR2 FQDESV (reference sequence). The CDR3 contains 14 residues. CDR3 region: CASSSIAWNTEAFF. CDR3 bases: TGTGCCAGCAGCTCGATCGCGTGGAACACTGAAGCTTTCTTT.

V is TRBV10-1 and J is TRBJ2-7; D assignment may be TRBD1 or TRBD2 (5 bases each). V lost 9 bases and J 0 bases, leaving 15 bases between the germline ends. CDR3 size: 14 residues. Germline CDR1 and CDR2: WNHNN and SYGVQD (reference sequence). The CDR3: CASSRDLSSYEQYF. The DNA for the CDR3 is TGCGCCAGTAGCCGGGACCTTAGCTCCTACGAGCAGTACTTC.